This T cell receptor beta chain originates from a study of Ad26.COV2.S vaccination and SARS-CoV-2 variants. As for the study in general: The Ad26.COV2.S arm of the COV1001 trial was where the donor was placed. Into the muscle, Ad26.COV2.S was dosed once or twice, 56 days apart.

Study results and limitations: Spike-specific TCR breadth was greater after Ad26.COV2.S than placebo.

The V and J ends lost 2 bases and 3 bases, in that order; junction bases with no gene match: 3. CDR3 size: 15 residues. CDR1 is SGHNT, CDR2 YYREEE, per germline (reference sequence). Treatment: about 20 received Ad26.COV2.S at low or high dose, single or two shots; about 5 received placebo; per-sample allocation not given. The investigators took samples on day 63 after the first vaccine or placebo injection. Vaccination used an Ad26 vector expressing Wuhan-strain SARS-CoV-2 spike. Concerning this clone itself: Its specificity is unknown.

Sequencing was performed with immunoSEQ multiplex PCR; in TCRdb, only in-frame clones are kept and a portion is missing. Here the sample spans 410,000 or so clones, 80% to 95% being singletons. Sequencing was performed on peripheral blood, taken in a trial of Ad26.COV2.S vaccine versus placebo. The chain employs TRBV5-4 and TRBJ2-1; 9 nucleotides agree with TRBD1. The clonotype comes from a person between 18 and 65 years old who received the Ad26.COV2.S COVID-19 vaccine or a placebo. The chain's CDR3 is CASSLGDRDYNEQFF. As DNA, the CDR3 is TGTGCCAGCAGCTTAGGGGACAGGGACTACAATGAGCAGTTCTTC.